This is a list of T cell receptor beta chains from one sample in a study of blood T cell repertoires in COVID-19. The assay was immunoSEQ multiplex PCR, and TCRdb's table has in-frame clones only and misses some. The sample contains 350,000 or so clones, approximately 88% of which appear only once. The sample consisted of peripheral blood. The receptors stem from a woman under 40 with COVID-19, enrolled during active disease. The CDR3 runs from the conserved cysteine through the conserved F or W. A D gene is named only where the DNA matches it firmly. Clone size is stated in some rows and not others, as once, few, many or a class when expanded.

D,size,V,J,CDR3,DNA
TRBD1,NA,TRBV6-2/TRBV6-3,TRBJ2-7,CASSRRGTGGAYEQYF,TGTGCCAGCAGCCGTCGAGGGACAGGGGGCGCGTACGAGCAGTACTTC
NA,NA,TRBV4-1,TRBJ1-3,CASSQGQGPGNTIYF,TGCGCCAGCAGCCAAGGTCAGGGGCCTGGAAACACCATATATTTT
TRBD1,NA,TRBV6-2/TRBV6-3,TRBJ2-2,CASSYRGLRELFF,TGTGCCAGCAGTTACAGGGGGCTGAGGGAGCTGTTTTTT
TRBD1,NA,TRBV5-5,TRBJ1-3,CASRSGTGPGNTIYF,TGTGCCAGCAGGTCCGGGACAGGGCCTGGAAACACCATATATTTT
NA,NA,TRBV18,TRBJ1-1,CASSHRQAEAFF,TGTGCCAGCTCACACCGACAGGCTGAAGCTTTCTTT
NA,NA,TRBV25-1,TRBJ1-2,CASRGGSDGYTF,TGTGCCAGCAGGGGAGGGTCGGATGGCTACACCTTC
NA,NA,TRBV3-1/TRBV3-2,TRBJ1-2,CASSQQAYGYTF,TGTGCCAGCAGCCAACAAGCTTATGGCTACACCTTC
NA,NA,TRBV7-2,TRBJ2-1,CASSYSYNEQFF,TGTGCCAGCAGCTATAGCTACAATGAGCAGTTCTTC
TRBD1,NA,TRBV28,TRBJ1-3,CATHLQGAGGNTIYF,TGTGCCACCCACCTACAGGGGGCGGGTGGAAACACCATATATTTT
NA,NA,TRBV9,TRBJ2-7,CASSVAGRSYEQYF,TGTGCCAGCAGCGTTGCAGGGAGGTCCTACGAGCAGTACTTC
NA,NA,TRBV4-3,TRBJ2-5,CASSQEGGSEETQYF,TGCGCCAGCAGCCAAGAAGGTGGGAGCGAGGAGACCCAGTACTTC
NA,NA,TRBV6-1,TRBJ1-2,CASSERGGRGYTF,TGTGCCAGCAGTGAACGCGGGGGGCGCGGCTACACCTTC
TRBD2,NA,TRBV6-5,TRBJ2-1,CASKGLAGGDNEQFF,TGTGCCAGCAAAGGACTAGCGGGGGGTGACAATGAGCAGTTCTTC
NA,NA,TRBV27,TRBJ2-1,CASSLSGGSYNEQFF,TGTGCCAGCAGTTTATCAGGGGGCTCCTACAATGAGCAGTTCTTC
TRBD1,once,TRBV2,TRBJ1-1,CATNTGTGGITEAFF,TGTGCCACCAACACCGGGACAGGGGGCATAACTGAAGCTTTCTTT
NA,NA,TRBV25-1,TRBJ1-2,CASGRAKTGYGYTF,TGTGCCAGCGGAAGAGCAAAGACAGGTTATGGCTACACCTTC
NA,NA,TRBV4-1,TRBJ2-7,CASSQRDRIYEQYF,TGCGCCAGCAGCCAGCGGGACCGAATCTACGAGCAGTACTTC
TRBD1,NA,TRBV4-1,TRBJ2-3,CASTDRVRADTQYF,TGCGCCAGCACAGACAGGGTGAGGGCAGATACGCAGTATTTT
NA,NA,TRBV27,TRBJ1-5,CASSLYPGEGQPQHF,TGTGCCAGCAGTTTATACCCAGGGGAAGGTCAGCCCCAGCATTTT
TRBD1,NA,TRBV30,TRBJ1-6,CAWSPSRQGNSPLHF,TGTGCCTGGAGTCCTTCCCGACAGGGAAATTCACCCCTCCACTTT
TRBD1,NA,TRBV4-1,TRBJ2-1,CASSALGGREQFF,TGCGCCAGCAGCGCCCTAGGGGGCCGTGAGCAGTTCTTC
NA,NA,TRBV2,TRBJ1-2,CASSTTSNYGYTF,TGTGCCAGCAGCACCACGAGCAACTATGGCTACACCTTC
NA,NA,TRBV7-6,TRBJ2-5,CASSLSSTVQETQYF,TGTGCCAGCAGCTTATCCTCGACAGTCCAAGAGACCCAGTACTTC
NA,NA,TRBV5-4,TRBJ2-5,CASSLASQETQYF,TGTGCCAGCAGCTTGGCGAGCCAAGAGACCCAGTACTTC
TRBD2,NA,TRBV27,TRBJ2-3,CASSLTSGHTDTQYF,TGTGCCAGCAGTCTGACTAGCGGACACACAGATACGCAGTATTTT
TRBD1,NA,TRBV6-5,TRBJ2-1,CASSYRDSYNEQFF,TGTGCCAGCAGTTACCGGGACAGCTACAATGAGCAGTTCTTC
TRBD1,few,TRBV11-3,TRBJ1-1,CASSLGGYRGPTEAFF,TGTGCCAGCAGCTTAGGGGGGTACAGGGGGCCCACTGAAGCTTTCTTT
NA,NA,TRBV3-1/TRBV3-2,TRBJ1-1,CASSQDRSTEAFF,TGTGCCAGCAGCCAAGATCGGAGCACTGAAGCTTTCTTT
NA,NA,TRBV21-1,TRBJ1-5,CASSKGRGTTERGPQHF,TGTGCCAGCAGCAAAGGGCGGGGGACTACTGAGAGGGGGCCCCAGCATTTT
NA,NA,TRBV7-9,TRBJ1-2,CASSFTNRTNYGYTF,TGTGCCAGCAGCTTTACTAATCGTACTAACTATGGCTACACCTTC
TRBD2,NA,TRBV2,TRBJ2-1,CASNSGAAYNEQFF,TGTGCCAGCAACAGCGGGGCGGCCTACAATGAGCAGTTCTTC
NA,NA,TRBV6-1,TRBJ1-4,CASSEFLWVRGPTNEKLFF,TGTGCCAGCAGTGAATTTTTGTGGGTCAGGGGACCAACTAATGAAAAACTGTTTTTT
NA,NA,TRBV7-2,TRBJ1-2,CASSTSLRNFYGYTF,TGTGCCAGCAGCACCTCTCTGCGAAATTTCTATGGCTACACCTTC
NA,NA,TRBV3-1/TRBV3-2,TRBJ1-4,CASSQDFGVSEEKLFF,TGTGCCAGCAGCCAAGATTTTGGAGTATCGGAGGAAAAACTGTTTTTT
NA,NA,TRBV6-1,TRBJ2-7,CASSESHGTSYEQYF,TGTGCCAGCAGTGAATCCCACGGGACATCTTACGAGCAGTACTTC
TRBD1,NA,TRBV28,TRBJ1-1,CASSLLGTGDTEAFF,TGTGCCAGCAGTTTACTGGGGACAGGGGACACTGAAGCTTTCTTT
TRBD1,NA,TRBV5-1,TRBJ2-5,CASSRTTGTGEETQYF,TGCGCCAGCAGCCGCACCACCGGGACAGGGGAAGAGACCCAGTACTTC
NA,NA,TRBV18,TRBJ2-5,CASSLAQTKETQYF,TGTGCCAGCTCCTTAGCCCAAACCAAAGAGACCCAGTACTTC
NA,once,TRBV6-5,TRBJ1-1,CASSYRSGTEAFF,TGTGCCAGCAGTTACAGGTCGGGGACTGAAGCTTTCTTT
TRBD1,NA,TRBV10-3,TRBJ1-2,CAITRAGGDGYTF,TGTGCCATCACCCGGGCAGGGGGCGATGGCTACACCTTC
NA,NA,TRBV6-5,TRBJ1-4,CASRKSSEKLFF,TGTGCCAGCAGAAAATCGAGTGAAAAACTGTTTTTT
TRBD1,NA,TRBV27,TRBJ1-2,CASGRDRVRGYTF,TGTGCCAGCGGCCGGGACAGGGTTCGTGGCTACACCTTC
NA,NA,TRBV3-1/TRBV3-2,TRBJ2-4,CASSQWRLDTKNIQYF,TGTGCCAGCAGCCAATGGAGACTAGACACCAAAAACATTCAGTACTTC
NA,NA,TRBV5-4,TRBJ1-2,CASSLESYGYTF,TGTGCCAGCAGCTTGGAGAGCTATGGCTACACCTTC
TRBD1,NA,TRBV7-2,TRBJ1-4,CASSLLAVRGRGTNEKLFF,TGTGCCAGCAGCTTACTCGCGGTCAGGGGGCGAGGAACTAATGAAAAACTGTTTTTT
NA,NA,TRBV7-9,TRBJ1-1,CASSLVFGWGDRDAEAFF,TGTGCCAGCAGCTTAGTTTTCGGATGGGGGGACCGGGACGCTGAAGCTTTCTTT
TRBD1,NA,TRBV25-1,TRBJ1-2,CASSDRGYGYTF,TGTGCCAGCAGCGACAGGGGCTATGGCTACACCTTC
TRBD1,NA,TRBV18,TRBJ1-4,CASSQGQGAGKLFF,TGTGCCAGCTCGCAAGGACAGGGGGCGGGAAAACTGTTTTTT
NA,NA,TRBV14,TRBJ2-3,CASSQDLRLTTTQYF,TGTGCCAGCAGCCAAGATCTCCGGCTGACAACGACGCAGTATTTT
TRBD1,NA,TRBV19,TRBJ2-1,CASGTGGYNEQFF,TGTGCCAGTGGGACAGGGGGTTACAATGAGCAGTTCTTC
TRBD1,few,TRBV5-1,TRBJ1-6,CASSKGQGADNSPLHF,TGCGCCAGCAGCAAGGGACAGGGGGCCGATAATTCACCCCTCCACTTT
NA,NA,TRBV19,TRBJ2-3,CASKGQLGGSTDTQYF,TGTGCCAGTAAAGGCCAACTGGGCGGGAGCACAGATACGCAGTATTTT